The 12 T cell receptor beta chains below come from one sample, sequenced in a study of read filtering for tumor transcriptome and immune sequencing. Molecular barcoded adaptors covering alpha/delta and beta/gamma chains were used on 400 ng RNA. MiXCR was run by TCRdb on the reads, yielding one entry per CDR3 protein. Of approximately 62,000 distinct CDR3 sequences listed, about 19% were seen once; the top ten hold about a tenth. Input material: a population of CD138-negative cells sorted from bone marrow. These receptors came from a donor at least 40 years old with multiple myeloma.

This chain joins TRBV20-1 and TRBJ2-5; TRBD1 might be the D (5 bases). CDR3 length: 14 residues. Deletions cut 3 bases from V and 5 bases from J, with 16 bases between. Germline CDR1 and CDR2: DFQATT and SNEGSKA (reference sequence). For the CDR3, the DNA is TGCAGTGCTAGCGTAGGGGTGGGGCAGGAGACCCAGTACTTC. It translates to CSASVGVGQETQYF.

On this clonotype: A much larger clone is a single base away; this may be a read error. The gene calls are TRBV30 and TRBJ2-3; D unresolved. V lost 4 bases and J 0 bases, leaving 11 bases between the germline ends. The CDR3 sequence is 14 residues long. The germline CDR1 and CDR2 sequences are GTSNPN and SVGIG (reference sequence). DNA for the CDR3: TGTGCCTGGACCCTCGTGGTTAGCACAGATACGCAGTATTTT. Translating it yields CAWTLVVSTDTQYF.

This clonotype was seen a few times. The J gene is TRBJ1-5, the V gene TRBV20-1; 10 positions match TRBD1. This CDR3 contains 15 residues. V lost 0 bases, J lost 6 bases, and 5 bases stayed unmatched. Looked up from germline, CDR1 is DFQATT and CDR2 is SNEGSKA (reference sequence). CDR3 sequence: CSARDRGQGSQPQHF. CDR3 coding DNA: TGCAGTGCTAGAGATCGGGGACAGGGGAGTCAGCCCCAGCATTTT.

This clonotype was seen only a few times. This sequence joins TRBV4-1 and TRBJ2-1; 9 nucleotides agree with TRBD1. CDR1 is MGHRA and CDR2 is YSYEKL in the germline V gene. After removal of 4 bases from V and 6 bases from J, the junction contained 7 bases not matched to a gene. The CDR3 extends over 15 amino acids. CDR3 bases: TGCGCCAGCAGCCGACCGGGACAGGGCCTCAATGAGCAGTTCTTC. Translated, it gives CASSRPGQGLNEQFF.

This clonotype was found many times. The V gene is TRBV7-9, the J gene TRBJ1-5; D not resolved. CDR1 is SEHNR, CDR2 FQNEAQ, per germline (reference sequence). Between the trimmed V and J ends, which lost 8 bases and 3 bases, there was a span of 11 bases. CDR3 length equals 13 residues. The CDR3 region is CASVLGDNQPQHF. The CDR3 nucleotides read TGTGCCAGCGTTTTAGGAGACAATCAGCCCCAGCATTTT. Using reference TRBV7-9 and TRBJ1-5 for the parts outside the CDR3, the full variable domain is DTGVSQNPRHKITKRGQNVTFRCDPISEHNRLYWYRQTLGQGPEFLTYFQNEAQLEKSRLLSDRFSAERPKGSFSTLEIQRTEQGDSAMYLCASVLGDNQPQHFGDGTRLSIL.

Many counts were recorded for this clonotype. J is TRBJ2-7 and V is TRBV27, with a possible D match to TRBD1 (5 bases). The CDR3 is 13 residues long. CDR1 is MNHEY, CDR2 SMNVEV, per germline (reference sequence). V was shortened by 7 bases and J by 3 bases, with 13 bases between the two germline ends. The CDR3 nucleotides read TGTGCCAGCACCTTGGGGCAGGACTACGAGCAGTACTTC. Translation gives CASTLGQDYEQYF.

A remark on this clonotype: A much larger clone is a single base away; this may be a read error. The chain carries TRBV9 and TRBJ2-2; D call uncertain. Germline V CDR1 and CDR2: SGDLS, YYNGEE. The CDR3 has 12 amino acids. Written as DNA, the CDR3 is TGTGCCGGCAGCGTAGGTGCCGGGGAGCTGTTTTTT. It codes for CAGSVGAGELFF.

There are many counts of this clonotype. The rearrangement links TRBV5-1 to TRBJ2-1, with 9 bases aligning to TRBD1. The V segment lost 0 bases and the J segment 3 bases; nucleotides outside the gene matches: 1. CDR1 and CDR2 (germline): SGHRS, YFSETQ. The CDR3 is made up of 15 amino acids. The CDR3, as DNA: TGCGCCAGCAGCTTGGTGGACAGGGGCTACAATGAGCAGTTCTTC. It encodes CASSLVDRGYNEQFF.

In its sample, this clonotype was seen many times. J is TRBJ2-5 and V is TRBV18; 12 bases are shared with TRBD2. This CDR3 spans 16 amino acids. CDR1 is KGHSH, CDR2 LQKENI, per germline. V gave up 3 bases and J gave up 4 bases; unmatched junction bases: 6. This CDR3 reads CASSPETSGSRETQYF. Written as DNA, the CDR3 is TGTGCCAGCTCACCCGAGACTAGCGGGAGTAGAGAGACCCAGTACTTC.

This clonotype showed up many times. V gene TRBV19 combines with J gene TRBJ2-5, with D possibly being TRBD2 (5 bases). This CDR3 is built from 14 residues. V dropped 4 bases and J dropped 1 base, with 10 bases sitting between them. Looked up from germline, CDR1 is LNHDA and CDR2 is SQIVND (reference sequence). CDR3: CASSTRGFQETQYF. CDR3 bases: TGTGCCAGTAGTACACGGGGTTTCCAAGAGACCCAGTACTTC.

This clonotype is classed as medium-sized. The chain joins TRBV11-2 to TRBJ2-1; 8 nucleotides line up with TRBD2. Germline V CDR1 and CDR2: SGHAT, FQNNGV. The V segment lost 0 bases and the J segment 14 bases; nucleotides outside the gene matches: 12. The CDR3 is 15 amino acids. CDR3 coding DNA: TGTGCCAGCAGCTTAGACGGTGGGTTGCGGGAGGACGAGTTCTTC. This gives the protein CASSLDGGLREDEFF.

Ten or more counts support this clonotype. The V and J genes are TRBV2 and TRBJ2-5; the D gene could be TRBD1 or TRBD2 (5 bases each). Germline CDR1 and CDR2: SNHLY and FYNNEI. CDR3 size: 14 residues. The V end was cut by 4 bases, the J end by 2 bases, with 11 bases between. This chain's CDR3 is CASSAGQVQETQYF. The CDR3 coding sequence is TGTGCCAGCAGTGCGGGGCAGGTTCAAGAGACCCAGTACTTC.